This T cell receptor (beta chain) is from a study of technical replicates of blood from several donors. This clone has just one count. Sequenced by immunoSEQ multiplex PCR; TCRdb stores in-frame clones only, minus some. This table has some 83,000 clones, 85% to 95% appearing once. The sequence derives from a human donor in good health. The source material was T cells isolated from PBMCs.

DNA of the CDR3: TGCGCCAGCAGCCGGACAGGGGCTCCCACTGAAGCTTTCTTT. It encodes CASSRTGAPTEAFF. The V call is TRBV5-1, the J call TRBJ1-1, with 9 bases that match TRBD1. From germline, CDR1 is SGHRS and CDR2 YFSETQ. V gave up 4 bases and J gave up 4 bases; unmatched junction bases: 5. The CDR3 loop spans 14 amino acids.